Following are 21 T cell receptor beta chains from one sample sequenced in a study of T cells in Graves' hyperthyroidism and ophthalmopathy. RNA transcripts served as the template for amplifying TCR beta CDR3 regions. The primer set for the first-round RT-PCR of the TCR CDR3 was HTBI. TCRdb called the multiplex PCR reads again in MiXCR, with one record for every CDR3 protein. The sample shows 640,000 or so distinct CDR3 sequences, around 14% of them seen only once. Material: blood. Source of these receptors: a woman aged 18-29 years with Graves' ophthalmopathy.

The V and J genes are TRBV28 and TRBJ2-2; 8 bases fit TRBD1. The CDR3 sequence is 15 residues long. After removal of 4 bases from V and 4 bases from J, the junction contained 5 bases not matched to a gene. Germline loops: CDR1 MDHEN, CDR2 SYDVKM. CDR3 sequence: CASSSRGRGTGELFF. The CDR3, as DNA: TGTGCCAGCAGTTCCAGGGGGCGAGGCACCGGGGAGCTGTTTTTT.

This clonotype was found a few times. V and J are TRBV11-3 and TRBJ2-7, with a tentative D call TRBD1 (6 bases). CDR1 and CDR2 from the germline V gene are SGHNT and YENEEA. The CDR3 is 14 amino acids. The ends were cut back, 5 bases at V and 0 bases at J, with 11 bases in the middle. CDR3 DNA sequence: TGTGCCAGCAGCCTTAACAGGGCCTCCTACGAGCAGTACTTC. Its protein is CASSLNRASYEQYF.

This clonotype was counted at least ten times. The chain joins TRBV12-3 or TRBV12-4 to TRBJ2-5, with 13 nucleotides matching TRBD2. CDR3 length equals 17 residues. J was trimmed by 2 bases and V by 4 bases; bases with no gene match: 7. The CDR3 bases are TGTGCCAGCAGTTCGACGGGACTAGCGGGACCTCAAGAGACCCAGTACTTC. Amino acid sequence: CASSSTGLAGPQETQYF.

This clonotype was seen at least ten times. The gene calls are TRBV19 and TRBJ1-1; the D is unclear. The V gene's germline CDR1 is LNHDA and CDR2 SQIVND (reference sequence). V lost 1 base, J lost 1 base, and 10 bases lay in between. CDR3 length: 15 amino acids. The CDR3, as DNA: TGTGCCAGTAGTATAGGGCCGGCCCGGAACACTGAAGCTTTCTTT. This codes for CASSIGPARNTEAFF. Together with reference TRBV19 and TRBJ1-1, the CDR3 gives the full variable domain: DGGITQSPKYLFRKEGQNVTLSCEQNLNHDAMYWYRQDPGQGLRLIYYSQIVNDFQKGDIAEGYSVSREKKESFPLTVTSAQKNPTAFYLCASSIGPARNTEAFFGQGTRLTVV.

This clonotype was found many times. The V gene is TRBV9, the J gene TRBJ2-1; 10 bases fit TRBD1. The germline CDR1 and CDR2 sequences are SGDLS and YYNGEE. CDR3 size: 16 residues. Germline trimming cut 1 base from V and 8 bases from J; bases unmatched to any gene: 9. The CDR3 spells CASSVPPGQGFHEQFF. Written as DNA, the CDR3 is TGTGCCAGCAGCGTACCCCCGGGACAGGGGTTTCATGAGCAGTTCTTC.

This clonotype was recorded many times. The rearrangement links TRBV12-3 or TRBV12-4 to TRBJ2-1; weak D call: TRBD1 (5 bases). The CDR3 totals 15 residues. V was trimmed by 3 bases and J by 2 bases, leaving 11 bases between them. In nucleotides, the CDR3 is TGTGCCAGCAGTTTTTACAGGTACGCCTACAATGAGCAGTTCTTC. It codes for CASSFYRYAYNEQFF.

The chain carries TRBV25-1 and TRBJ2-7; 7 bases are a match to TRBD1. Unmatched junction bases numbered 8, after V lost 7 bases and J lost 2 bases. Germline values: CDR1 MGHDK, CDR2 SYGVNS. This CDR3 has 14 amino acids. The CDR3 coding sequence is TGTGCCAGCACTCCCGGGACAGTAGCCTACGAGCAGTACTTC. Residues: CASTPGTVAYEQYF.

This chain uses TRBV5-1 with TRBJ2-3; D not resolved. Germline CDR1 is SGHRS and CDR2 is YFSETQ. This CDR3 comprises 14 residues. The V end was cut by 2 bases, the J end by 2 bases, with 9 bases between. In nucleotides, the CDR3 is TGCGCCAGCAGCTTCGAACTTATCACAGATACGCAGTATTTT. Encoded protein: CASSFELITDTQYF.

This clonotype has a handful of counts. The chain links TRBV5-1 to TRBJ2-7; D uncertain. V was shortened by 0 bases and J by 2 bases, with 6 bases between the two germline ends. The CDR3 totals 13 residues. Per germline, CDR1 SGHRS and CDR2 YFSETQ. CDR3 nucleotide sequence: TGCGCCAGCAGCTTGGAAGTGCCCTACGAGCAGTACTTC. Amino acids: CASSLEVPYEQYF.

This clonotype was detected ten times or more. This chain links TRBV3-1 with TRBJ1-1; 8 bases fit TRBD1. V lost 0 bases to trimming and J lost 5 bases; unmatched junction nucleotides: 5. Germline V CDR1 and CDR2: LGHDT, YNNKEL (reference sequence). The CDR3 covers 15 residues. In DNA, the CDR3 is TGTGCCAGCAGCCAAGAGGCAGGGGGCTGGACTGAAGCTTTCTTT. This codes for CASSQEAGGWTEAFF. Filled out from reference TRBV3-1 and TRBJ1-1, the complete variable domain reads DTAVSQTPKYLVTQMGNDKSIKCEQNLGHDTMYWYKQDSKKFLKIMFSYNNKELIINETVPNRFSPKSPDKAHLNLHINSLELGDSAVYFCASSQEAGGWTEAFFGQGTRLTVV.

This clonotype came up many times. The rearrangement uses TRBV6-1 and TRBJ1-2, with 10 bases aligning to TRBD1. This CDR3 has 15 amino acids. The ends lost 2 bases at V and 2 bases at J; junction bases unmatched: 2. From germline, CDR1 is MNHNS and CDR2 SASEGT. CDR3 in DNA: TGTGCCAGCAGTGAAACGGGACAGGGGAACTATGGCTACACCTTC. Its protein product is CASSETGQGNYGYTF.

This clonotype was seen many times. The rearrangement uses TRBV12-3 or TRBV12-4 and TRBJ2-2; D could derive from TRBD1 or TRBD2 (5 bases each). This CDR3 is built from 14 residues. V was cut by 8 bases and J by 6 bases, with 16 bases left in between. This chain's CDR3 is CASGIGGTAGELFF. Here the CDR3 DNA reads TGTGCCAGCGGGATTGGTGGGACGGCCGGGGAGCTGTTTTTT.

The chain joins TRBV9 to TRBJ2-6; 8 nucleotides line up with TRBD1. CDR1 is SGDLS and CDR2 is YYNGEE in the germline V gene. The CDR3 has 17 amino acids. J gave up 0 bases and V 3 bases, and 5 bases lay outside the gene matches. The CDR3 loop is CASSERTGNSGANVLTF. The CDR3 DNA sequence: TGTGCCAGCAGCGAGCGGACAGGGAACTCTGGGGCCAACGTCCTGACTTTC. The full variable domain, with the rest looked up from reference TRBV9 and TRBJ2-6, is DSGVTQTPKHLITATGQRVTLRCSPRSGDLSVYWYQQSLDQGLQFLIQYYNGEERAKGNILERFSAQQFPDLHSELNLSSLELGDSALYFCASSERTGNSGANVLTFGAGSRLTVL.

This clonotype was found many times. The chain recombines TRBV12-3 or TRBV12-4 with TRBJ1-1; D not certain. With 3 bases removed from V and 3 bases from J, the gap between germline ends came to 5 bases. This CDR3 comprises 12 residues. The DNA for the CDR3 is TGTGCCAGCAGTTTTAGCTACACTGAAGCTTTCTTT. Its protein is CASSFSYTEAFF.

This clonotype was counted at least ten times. The chain uses TRBV7-9 and TRBJ2-7; TRBD2 matches 8 bases. With V trimmed by 5 bases and J by 5 bases, 14 bases remained unmatched. CDR3 size: 16 residues. Germline V CDR1 and CDR2: SEHNR, FQNEAQ (reference sequence). The CDR3 is CASSTRLASGYHEQYF. CDR3 sequence (DNA): TGTGCCAGCAGCACACGACTAGCTAGCGGGTACCACGAGCAGTACTTC.

This clonotype was detected only a few times. The chain combines TRBV7-2 with TRBJ2-1; tentative D call: TRBD1 (5 bases). Germline lookup yields CDR1 SGHTA and CDR2 FQGNSA. This CDR3 has 14 amino acids. The V end was cut by 3 bases, the J end by 5 bases, with 11 bases between. The CDR3, as DNA: TGTGCCAGCAGCTTCCGCAGGGCCCACAATGAGCAGTTCTTC. Amino acid sequence: CASSFRRAHNEQFF.

This clonotype has at least ten counts. The CDR3 region has the DNA TGCAGCGTTGACGGACTAGACTCCTCCTACAATGAGCAGTTCTTC. Translated: CSVDGLDSSYNEQFF. The rearrangement links TRBV29-1 to TRBJ2-1, with TRBD2 matching 7 bases. CDR3 length: 15 amino acids. J lost 0 bases, V lost 3 bases, and 5 bases had no gene match. The germline gives CDR1 SQVTM, CDR2 ANQGSEA.

This clonotype was observed a handful of times. The chain is built from TRBV9 and TRBJ1-3; no clear D. The CDR3 is 17 amino acids. CDR1 and CDR2 from the germline V gene are SGDLS and YYNGEE. Trimming pared 4 bases from V and 0 bases from J, leaving 17 bases between. The CDR3 DNA follows: TGTGCCAGCAGCCCTCGGACGGAAACGAGCTCTGGAAACACCATATATTTT. This sequence encodes CASSPRTETSSGNTIYF.

The gene calls are TRBV9 and TRBJ2-7; D is unclear. The CDR3 is made up of 15 amino acids. Per the germline V gene, CDR1 is SGDLS and CDR2 is YYNGEE. The V end lost 4 bases, the J end lost 5 bases, and 19 bases lay between the germline ends. This CDR3 reads CASSRSPAPRDEQYF. The DNA of the CDR3 is TGTGCCAGCAGCCGCTCCCCAGCCCCCCGGGACGAGCAGTACTTC.

This clonotype has a handful of counts. This rearrangement joins TRBV9 to TRBJ2-1; D not resolved. The CDR3 spans 15 residues. Deletions cut 3 bases from V and 3 bases from J, with 13 bases between. Germline V gene sequence: CDR1 SGDLS, CDR2 YYNGEE. The CDR3: CASSAVGSHYNEQFF. In DNA form, the CDR3 reads TGTGCCAGCAGCGCCGTAGGTTCGCACTACAATGAGCAGTTCTTC. Full variable domain (remainder filled in from reference TRBV9 and TRBJ2-1): DSGVTQTPKHLITATGQRVTLRCSPRSGDLSVYWYQQSLDQGLQFLIQYYNGEERAKGNILERFSAQQFPDLHSELNLSSLELGDSALYFCASSAVGSHYNEQFFGPGTRLTVL.

The chain uses TRBV20-1 and TRBJ1-3; TRBD1 matches 7 bases. The germline V gene encodes CDR1 DFQATT and CDR2 SNEGSKA (reference sequence). Losses at the gene ends were 4 bases for V and 2 bases for J; bases not matched to a gene: 20. This CDR3 comprises 19 residues. Written as DNA, the CDR3 is TGCAGTGCTATACGGTTTGTGGCTAGGGGGCGCAGCCCTGGAAACACCATATATTTT. It is translated as CSAIRFVARGRSPGNTIYF.